This TCR beta chain was recorded in a study of early T cells in non-severe SARS-CoV-2 infection. Attachment of unique molecular identifiers to individual cDNA molecules was performed. TCRdb called the 5' RACE reads again in MiXCR, with one record for every CDR3 protein. The table has roughly 35,000 distinct CDR3 sequences, around 7% seen once. This clonotype has ten or more counts. The V gene end was trimmed by 3 bases and the J gene end by 4 bases; junction bases not matched to a gene: 14. This CDR3 contains 18 residues. The TCR sequence derives from an adult who was a healthcare worker with PCR-confirmed SARS-CoV-2 infection or an uninfected control (not recorded which). What was sequenced was whole blood. The chain is built from TRBV12-3 or TRBV12-4 and TRBJ1-5, with 8 bases that match TRBD1. The CDR3 protein is CASSLSLSWDRKNQPQHF. CDR3 nucleotides: TGTGCCAGCAGTTTGTCGCTCAGTTGGGACAGGAAGAATCAGCCCCAGCATTTT.